This TCR beta chain was profiled in a study of T cells in Graves' hyperthyroidism and ophthalmopathy. Turning to the study itself: Peripheral blood specimens were obtained at initial diagnosis, prior to any treatment.

Thyroid ultrasound, orbital computed tomography, clinical symptoms, and serum thyroxine and TRAb underpinned diagnoses. Study-level findings and limits: Blood also held most thyroid clonotypes expanded beyond 0.001. From stable hyperthyroidism, ophthalmopathy was set apart by a 13 V-J model.

Template material for amplifying TCR beta CDR3 regions consisted of RNA transcripts. The TCR CDR3 first-round RT-PCR relied on the HTBI primer set. TCRdb re-called the multiplex PCR reads through MiXCR, storing one row per CDR3 protein. The table records some 440,000 distinct CDR3 sequences, more than 15% of them present only once. This clonotype was picked up many times. Its antigen is not identified. Germline V lookup: CDR1 LNHDA, CDR2 SQIVND (reference sequence). The V and J ends lost 6 bases and 2 bases respectively, with 7 bases between them. The CDR3 has 13 amino acids. V usage is TRBV19 and J usage is TRBJ2-2; D perhaps matches TRBD2 (5 bases). The sample taken for sequencing was blood. The receptor comes from a woman younger than 35 with Graves' hyperthyroidism. The CDR3 sequence is CASSGVNTGELFF. Here the CDR3 DNA reads TGTGCCAGTAGCGGGGTAAACACCGGGGAGCTGTTTTTT.